These T cell receptor beta chains were read from a single sample in a study of T-cell memory formation after mild COVID-19. From the 5' RACE reads, TCRdb called clonotypes with MiXCR, one entry per CDR3 protein. The repertoire has approximately 250,000 distinct CDR3 sequences, about a sixth of them found once; the top ten carry around a fifth. Sequencing input: PBMCs or a T cell subset sorted from them (not recorded which). The receptors were sampled from a young man who had mild COVID-19 (a few samples of this study predate the infection). Cell type and time point are not known. Each CDR3 is given with its conserved first and last residue. Each record gives: clone size, V gene, J gene, CDR3 length, D gene, CDR3 DNA, CDR3 protein. A D gene is named only where the DNA matches it firmly. The listing skips clone size in some rows; elsewhere it reads once, few, many or a size class.

many	TRBV7-2	TRBJ2-3	13	NA	TGTGCCAGCAGCCCCTCTAGACCAGATACGCAGTATTTT	CASSPSRPDTQYF
NA	TRBV9	TRBJ2-1	16	NA	TGTGCCAGCAGCGTAGAAGGGGGGAGGTACTACAATGAGCAGTTCTTC	CASSVEGGRYYNEQFF
NA	TRBV10-3	TRBJ2-5	12	NA	TGTGCCATCAGTGGTGGGCGAGAGACCCAGTACTTC	CAISGGRETQYF
few	TRBV12-3/TRBV12-4	TRBJ1-1	14	NA	TGTGCCAGCAGTCCGAAGACAGTGAAGACTGAAGCTTTCTTT	CASSPKTVKTEAFF
few	TRBV12-3/TRBV12-4	TRBJ2-1	14	NA	TGTGCCAGCAGTTTGGGGCTAGCGTACAATGAGCAGTTCTTC	CASSLGLAYNEQFF
few	TRBV29-1	TRBJ2-5	13	NA	TGCAGCGTTGAAGATCCCGGAGTAGAGACCCAGTACTTC	CSVEDPGVETQYF
few	TRBV7-2	TRBJ1-2	12	NA	TGTGCCAGCAGCTTAGGCTGGGGGGGCTACACCTTC	CASSLGWGGYTF
NA	TRBV18	TRBJ2-2	14	NA	TGTGCCAGCTCACTGGACGGGTACACCGGGGAGCTGTTTTTT	CASSLDGYTGELFF
NA	TRBV6-5	TRBJ2-5	14	NA	TGTGCCAGCAGTCAAAGGCTTAATGGGTGGTCCCAGTACTTC	CASSQRLNGWSQYF
NA	TRBV6-6	TRBJ2-7	13	NA	TGTGCCAGCACCATCGCAGGGGTCAACGAGCAGTACTTC	CASTIAGVNEQYF
few	TRBV6-6	TRBJ1-1	13	TRBD1	TGTGCCAGCAGTTATGGGACAGGCACTGAAGCTTTCTTT	CASSYGTGTEAFF
NA	TRBV9	TRBJ2-1	17	NA	TGTGCCAGCAGCGTCGGACGTGGCGGTCTTACGGACAATGAGCAGTTCTTC	CASSVGRGGLTDNEQFF
few	TRBV20-1	TRBJ2-5	13	TRBD2	TGCAGTGCCCGAAGCGGGGGGGAGGAGACCCAGTACTTC	CSARSGGEETQYF
few	TRBV9	TRBJ2-2	14	NA	TGTGCCAGCAGCGTAGAGGACAATGCCGGGGAGCTGTTTTTT	CASSVEDNAGELFF
few	TRBV6-5	TRBJ2-7	16	NA	TGTGCCAGCAGTTACGCCACCGGGACACTTACCAACGAGCAGTACTTC	CASSYATGTLTNEQYF
once	TRBV11-2	TRBJ2-7	16	TRBD2	TGTGCCAGCAGCTTAGTGGGCCGCGGGGGATCCTACGAGCAGTACTTC	CASSLVGRGGSYEQYF
few	TRBV7-7	TRBJ2-2	18	TRBD2	TGTGCTAGCAGCATGACTAGCGGGGGGCCAAGTAACACCGGGGAGCTGTTTTTT	CASSMTSGGPSNTGELFF
many	TRBV9	TRBJ2-2	13	NA	TGTGCCAGCAGCGGACAGAACACCGGGGAGCTGTTTTTT	CASSGQNTGELFF
many	TRBV7-2	TRBJ1-2	13	NA	TGTGCCAGCAGCTTATGGGGAGGTCATGGCTACACCTTC	CASSLWGGHGYTF
NA	TRBV7-2	TRBJ1-2	14	TRBD1	TGTGCCAGCAGCTTAGGGGGACAGGGACTTAGCTACACCTTC	CASSLGGQGLSYTF
NA	TRBV5-1	TRBJ2-1	14	NA	TGCGCCAGCAGGGTAACTACCACCTACAATGAGCAGTTCTTC	CASRVTTTYNEQFF
many	TRBV29-1	TRBJ1-2	14	NA	TGCAGCGTTGAAGATAGAGCGGGGCTGGGTGGCTACACCTTC	CSVEDRAGLGGYTF
NA	TRBV2	TRBJ1-6	15	NA	TGTGCCAGCAGTGAACCGGACGGGAATAATTCACCCCTCCACTTT	CASSEPDGNNSPLHF
few	TRBV2	TRBJ1-5	13	NA	TGTGCCAGCAGTGATTGGGTTATTCAGCCCCAGCATTTT	CASSDWVIQPQHF
few	TRBV4-1	TRBJ2-1	15	TRBD2	TGCGCCAGCAGGCCTTTAGAGCGGGGGTCCAATGAGCAGTTCTTC	CASRPLERGSNEQFF
NA	TRBV6-2/TRBV6-3	TRBJ2-7	15	NA	TGTGCCAGCAGTTACTCGCCCGGGACACAATACGAGCAGTACTTC	CASSYSPGTQYEQYF
NA	TRBV20-1	TRBJ2-3	15	TRBD2	TGCAGTGCTAGAGATTCGGGCGGGGGGGCAGATACGCAGTATTTT	CSARDSGGGADTQYF
NA	TRBV7-9	TRBJ1-1	14	NA	TGTGCCAGCAGCTTTGAAAGGACGTGGACTGAAGCTTTCTTT	CASSFERTWTEAFF
NA	TRBV5-1	TRBJ2-7	13	NA	TGCGCCAGCAGCCCTGACAGGACCCACGAGCAGTACTTC	CASSPDRTHEQYF
NA	TRBV5-1	TRBJ2-2	15	NA	TGCGCCAGCAGCTTCCAGGACAGTCACACCGGGGAGCTGTTTTTT	CASSFQDSHTGELFF
many	TRBV7-2	TRBJ2-2	14	NA	TGTGCCAGCAGCGCCGGGGCCGTCACCGGGGAGCTGTTTTTT	CASSAGAVTGELFF
NA	TRBV2	TRBJ1-1	14	NA	TGTGCCAGCCGAATACCGACTGGGTACACTGAAGCTTTCTTT	CASRIPTGYTEAFF
few	TRBV4-2	TRBJ1-1	14	NA	TGTGCCAGCAGCCAAGATGGACGGGGATCTGAAGCTTTCTTT	CASSQDGRGSEAFF
NA	TRBV6-2/TRBV6-3	TRBJ2-7	12	NA	TGTGCCAGCAGTTACAGTCCCTACGAGCAGTACTTC	CASSYSPYEQYF
few	TRBV5-1	TRBJ2-5	15	TRBD1	TGCGCCAGCAGCACCCGGACAGGAGTAGAAGAGACCCAGTACTTC	CASSTRTGVEETQYF
many	TRBV5-1	TRBJ1-6	13	NA	TGCGCCAGCGGGGACCAGTATAATTCACCCCTCCACTTT	CASGDQYNSPLHF
few	TRBV28	TRBJ1-5	13	NA	TGTGCCAGCAGCCCGGGGGGGAGCAGGCCCCAGCATTTT	CASSPGGSRPQHF
many	TRBV12-3/TRBV12-4	TRBJ2-6	14	NA	TGTGCCAGCAGCCCCCGCTCTGGGGCCAACGTCCTGACTTTC	CASSPRSGANVLTF